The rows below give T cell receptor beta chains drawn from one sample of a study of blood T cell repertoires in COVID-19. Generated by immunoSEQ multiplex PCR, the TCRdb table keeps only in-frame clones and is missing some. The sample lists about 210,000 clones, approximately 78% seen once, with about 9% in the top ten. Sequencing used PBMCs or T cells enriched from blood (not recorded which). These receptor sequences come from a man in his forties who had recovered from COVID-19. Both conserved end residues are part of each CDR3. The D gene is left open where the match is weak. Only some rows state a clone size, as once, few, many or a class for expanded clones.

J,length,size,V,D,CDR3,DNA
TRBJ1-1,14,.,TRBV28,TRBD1,CASSSGGSGTEAFF,TGTGCCAGCAGCTCAGGGGGCTCGGGGACTGAAGCTTTCTTT
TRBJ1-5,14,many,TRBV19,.,CASSPRGVDQPQHF,TGTGCCAGTAGTCCTCGGGGAGTGGATCAGCCCCAGCATTTT
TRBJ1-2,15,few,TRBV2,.,CASSEEGKSSYGYTF,TGTGCCAGCAGTGAAGAGGGGAAGAGTAGCTATGGCTACACCTTC
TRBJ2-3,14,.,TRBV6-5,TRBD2,CASSSGDSTDTQYF,TGTGCCAGCAGTAGCGGGGACAGCACAGATACGCAGTATTTT
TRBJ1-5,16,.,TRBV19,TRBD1,CASSLEQGVSNQPQHF,TGTGCCAGTAGCCTCGAACAGGGGGTTAGCAATCAGCCCCAGCATTTT
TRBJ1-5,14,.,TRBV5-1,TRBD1,CASSLQGDNQPQHF,TGCGCCAGCAGCTTACAGGGGGACAATCAGCCCCAGCATTTT
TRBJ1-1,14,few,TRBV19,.,CASSIQVLNTEAFF,TGTGCCAGTAGTATCCAGGTATTGAACACTGAAGCTTTCTTT
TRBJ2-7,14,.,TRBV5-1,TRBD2,CASSWRAGGQEQYF,TGCGCCAGCAGCTGGCGGGCGGGGGGGCAGGAGCAGTACTTC
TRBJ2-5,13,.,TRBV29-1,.,CSVVKSVPETQYF,TGCAGCGTTGTTAAAAGCGTACCAGAGACCCAGTACTTC
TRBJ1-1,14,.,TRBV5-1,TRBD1,CASSGDRMDTEAFF,TGCGCCAGCAGCGGGGACAGGATGGACACTGAAGCTTTCTTT
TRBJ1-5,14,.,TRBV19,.,CASRPAYSNQPQHF,TGTGCCAGTCGCCCAGCGTATAGCAATCAGCCCCAGCATTTT
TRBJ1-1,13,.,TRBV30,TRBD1,CAWGGQGGTEAFF,TGTGCCTGGGGGGGACAGGGTGGCACTGAAGCTTTCTTT
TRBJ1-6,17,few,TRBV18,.,CASSPRSQDSYNSPLHF,TGTGCCAGCTCACCACGAAGTCAGGACTCCTATAATTCACCCCTCCACTTT
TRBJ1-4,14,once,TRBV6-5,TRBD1,CASRPTGGNEKLFF,TGTGCCAGCAGGCCTACAGGGGGCAATGAAAAACTGTTTTTT
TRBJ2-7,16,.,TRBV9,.,CASSSQAGKSPYEQYF,TGTGCCAGCAGCTCACAGGCAGGGAAGTCCCCCTACGAGCAGTACTTC
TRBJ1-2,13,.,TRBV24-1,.,CATSQGPNYGYTF,TGTGCCACCTCACAGGGACCTAACTATGGCTACACCTTC
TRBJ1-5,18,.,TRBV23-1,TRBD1,CASSQGTGEVDSNQPQHF,TGCGCCAGCAGTCAAGGAACAGGGGAAGTCGATAGCAATCAGCCCCAGCATTTT
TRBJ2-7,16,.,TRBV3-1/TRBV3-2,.,CASSQGLGSAGYEQYF,TGTGCCAGCAGCCAGGGTCTGGGGAGCGCTGGTTACGAGCAGTACTTC
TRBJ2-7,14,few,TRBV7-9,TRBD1,CASSWGQPAYEQYF,TGTGCCAGCAGCTGGGGACAGCCAGCCTACGAGCAGTACTTC
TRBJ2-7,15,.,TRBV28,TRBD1,CASSSGQESSYEQYF,TGTGCCAGCAGTTCGGGACAGGAGAGCTCCTACGAGCAGTACTTC
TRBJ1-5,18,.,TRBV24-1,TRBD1,CATSDWALRDRGDQPQHF,TGTGCCACCAGTGATTGGGCATTGCGGGACAGGGGGGATCAGCCCCAGCATTTT
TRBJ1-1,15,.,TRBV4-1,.,CASSQDRVGGTEAFF,TGCGCCAGCAGCCAAGATCGGGTCGGGGGCACTGAAGCTTTCTTT
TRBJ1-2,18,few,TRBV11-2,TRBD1,CASSLDQGQAFSLYGYTF,TGTGCCAGCAGCTTAGATCAGGGACAGGCCTTTTCGCTCTATGGCTACACCTTC
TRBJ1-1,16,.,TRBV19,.,CASSIGSGTLGTEAFF,TGTGCCAGTAGTATAGGGAGTGGGACACTGGGGACTGAAGCTTTCTTT
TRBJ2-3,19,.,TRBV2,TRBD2,CASSAGAGGRFDWTDTQYF,TGTGCCAGCAGTGCTGGAGCGGGGGGGCGGTTTGATTGGACAGATACGCAGTATTTT
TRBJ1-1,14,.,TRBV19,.,CASRIPPGLTEAFF,TGTGCCAGTAGGATCCCCCCAGGGTTAACTGAAGCTTTCTTT
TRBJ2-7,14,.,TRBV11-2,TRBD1,CASSWGQGAYEQYF,TGTGCCAGCAGCTGGGGACAGGGGGCCTACGAGCAGTACTTC
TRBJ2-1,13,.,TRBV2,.,CASNRAQYNEQFF,TGTGCCAGCAATAGAGCGCAATACAATGAGCAGTTCTTC
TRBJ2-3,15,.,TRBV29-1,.,CSALLRLASTDTQYF,TGCAGCGCCCTATTAAGGCTAGCTAGCACAGATACGCAGTATTTT
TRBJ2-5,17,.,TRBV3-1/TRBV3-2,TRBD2,CASSQDRGSGVRETQYF,TGTGCCAGCAGCCAAGATAGAGGTAGCGGGGTGCGAGAGACCCAGTACTTC
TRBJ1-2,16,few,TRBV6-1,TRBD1,CASSEGGTGLSYGYTF,TGTGCCAGCAGTGAGGGGGGGACAGGGTTATCCTATGGCTACACCTTC
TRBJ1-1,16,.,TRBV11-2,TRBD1,CASSLTGGVRNTEAFF,TGTGCCAGCAGCTTGACAGGGGGAGTTCGGAACACTGAAGCTTTCTTT
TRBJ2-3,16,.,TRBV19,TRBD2,CASSRWLAGSTDTQYF,TGTGCCAGTAGTAGATGGCTAGCGGGAAGCACAGATACGCAGTATTTT
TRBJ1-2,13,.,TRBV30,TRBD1,CGSQGQGMSGYTF,TGTGGCTCCCAGGGACAGGGGATGAGTGGCTACACCTTC
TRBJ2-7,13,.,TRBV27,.,CASSLRYSYEQYF,TGTGCCAGCAGTTTACGGTACTCCTACGAGCAGTACTTC
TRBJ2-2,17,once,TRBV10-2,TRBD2,CASSERGGFPNTGELFF,TGCGCCAGCAGTGAAAGGGGAGGGTTCCCAAACACCGGGGAGCTGTTTTTT
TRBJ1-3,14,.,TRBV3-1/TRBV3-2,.,CASRPGYQASTIYF,TGTGCCAGCAGGCCGGGATACCAAGCCAGCACCATATATTTT
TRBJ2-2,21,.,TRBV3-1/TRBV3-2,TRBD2,CASSRNAVGLAGGKNTGELFF,TGTGCCAGCAGCCGGAACGCCGTAGGACTAGCGGGGGGAAAGAACACCGGGGAGCTGTTTTTT
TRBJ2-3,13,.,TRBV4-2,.,CASSQDLATKQYF,TGTGCCAGCAGCCAAGATCTGGCGACTAAGCAGTATTTT
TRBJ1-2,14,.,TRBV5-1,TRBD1,CASSSGQESSGYTF,TGCGCCAGCAGCTCCGGACAGGAATCGTCTGGCTACACCTTC
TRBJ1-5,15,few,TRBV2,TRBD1,CASRGQGGGNQPQHF,TGTGCCAGCAGGGGACAGGGGGGTGGCAATCAGCCCCAGCATTTT
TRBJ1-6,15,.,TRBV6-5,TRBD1,CASRDPGQGNSPLHF,TGTGCCAGCAGGGATCCGGGACAGGGGAATTCACCCCTCCACTTT
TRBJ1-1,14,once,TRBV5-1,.,CASSFTGVTTEAFF,TGCGCCAGCAGCTTTACAGGTGTAACTACTGAAGCTTTCTTT
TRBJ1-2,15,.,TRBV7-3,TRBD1,CASSLRSGGGEGYTF,TGTGCCAGCAGCTTAAGATCAGGGGGCGGCGAGGGCTACACCTTC
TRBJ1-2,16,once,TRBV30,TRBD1,CAWTPEGRGQIDGYTF,TGTGCCTGGACCCCCGAAGGCAGGGGGCAAATTGATGGCTACACCTTC
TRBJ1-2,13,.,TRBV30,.,CAWTDQGVYGYTF,TGTGCCTGGACCGATCAGGGTGTCTATGGCTACACCTTC
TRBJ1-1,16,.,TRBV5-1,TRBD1,CASSPRTGGTNTEAFF,TGCGCCAGCAGCCCGCGAACAGGGGGGACGAACACTGAAGCTTTCTTT
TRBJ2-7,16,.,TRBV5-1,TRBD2,CASSLGYGRADYEQYF,TGCGCCAGCAGCTTGGGGTATGGGAGGGCTGACTACGAGCAGTACTTC
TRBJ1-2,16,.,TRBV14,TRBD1,CASSRFRDRGRDGYTF,TGTGCCAGCAGTCGATTCCGGGACAGGGGAAGGGATGGCTACACCTTC
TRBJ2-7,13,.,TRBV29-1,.,CSVVSLPGYEQYF,TGCAGCGTTGTTTCTCTACCAGGCTACGAGCAGTACTTC
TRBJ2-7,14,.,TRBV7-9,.,CASSWVRDTYEQYF,TGTGCCAGCAGCTGGGTCCGGGACACTTACGAGCAGTACTTC
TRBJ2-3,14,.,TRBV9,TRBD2,CASSAGTSEYTQYF,TGTGCCAGCAGCGCCGGGACTAGCGAATATACGCAGTATTTT
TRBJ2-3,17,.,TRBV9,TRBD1,CASSSSGTGGRLDTQYF,TGTGCCAGCAGCTCATCCGGGACAGGGGGCAGATTGGACACGCAGTATTTT